Each of the 29 T cell receptor beta chains below was sequenced from the same sample in a study of blood T cell repertoires in COVID-19. Assay used: immunoSEQ multiplex PCR; TCRdb lists only in-frame clones, some missing. The profile shows 50,000 to 60,000 clones, roughly 89% of them singletons. Sequencing used peripheral blood. All receptors come from a human donor in a cohort sampled during active COVID-19.

The CDR3, as DNA: TGTGCCAGCTCACCGGGGACAGGGGGCCGCTTGTCTGGAAACACCATATATTTT. It translates to CASSPGTGGRLSGNTIYF. The rearrangement joins TRBV18 to TRBJ1-3; 12 positions match TRBD1. After removal of 3 bases from V and 1 base from J, the junction contained 7 bases not matched to a gene. This CDR3 is 18 amino acids long. Germline lookup yields CDR1 KGHSH and CDR2 LQKENI.

The chain uses TRBV3-1 (or the pseudogene TRBV3-2) and TRBJ1-6; D uncertain. This CDR3 is built from 15 residues. Germline CDR1 is LGHDT and CDR2 is YNNKEL (reference sequence). Trimming shortened V by 1 base and J by 7 bases, and 11 bases separated the two germline ends. DNA of the CDR3: TGTGCCAGCAGCCAAGGCGGGAGGGCAAATTCACCCCTCCACTTT. It translates to CASSQGGRANSPLHF.

The CDR3 spells CASSQSRLAGVSADTQYF. DNA of the CDR3: TGTGCCAGCAGCCAATCCAGACTAGCGGGAGTAAGCGCAGATACGCAGTATTTT. The rearrangement links TRBV14 to TRBJ2-3, with TRBD2 identical over 12 bases. This CDR3 has 18 amino acids. CDR1 SGHDN and CDR2 FVKESK come from the germline V gene. V shed 2 bases and J 4 bases; nucleotides not matched to a gene: 10.

The CDR3 spells CASSPRGGTDTQYF. The DNA of the CDR3 is TGTGCCAGTAGTCCGCGGGGGGGCACAGATACGCAGTATTTT. The genes are TRBV19 and TRBJ2-3, with TRBD2 matching over 8 bases. The CDR3 is 14 residues long. Germline V gives CDR1 LNHDA, CDR2 SQIVND (reference sequence). Trimming took 5 bases from V and 1 from J; bases not matched to a gene: 2.

The genes are TRBV19 and TRBJ1-6; 9 positions match TRBD1. The CDR3 runs to 16 residues. Trimming at V came to 4 bases and at J to 7 bases, leaving 8 bases not matched to a gene. Germline loops: CDR1 LNHDA, CDR2 SQIVND (reference sequence). CDR3 DNA: TGTGCCAGTAGTACGTCTACCGGGACAGGGAATTCACCCCTCCACTTT. Protein: CASSTSTGTGNSPLHF.

Notes on this clone: An end of the junction differs from the germline gene, which may be a read error. V and J are TRBV6-2 or TRBV6-3 and TRBJ1-2; D is uncertain. The germline V gene has CDR1 MNHEY and CDR2 SVGEGT. This CDR3 is built from 14 residues. CDR3 in amino acids: CAGSLGGRNYGYTF. In DNA, the CDR3 is TGTGCCGGCAGTCTCGGCGGGAGGAACTATGGCTACACCTTC.

The rearrangement uses TRBV21-1 and TRBJ2-7; TRBD2, the D gene given by the table, was not confirmed from the DNA. TRBV21-1 is a recognized pseudogene. The CDR3 has 19 residues. In DNA form, the CDR3 reads TGTGCCAGCTCCAAATCTTATCCGGGACTAGCGGGAGGGCCGTACGAGCAGTACGTC. It yields the protein CASSKSYPGLAGGPYEQYV.

The J gene is TRBJ2-3, the V gene TRBV4-1; TRBD2 matches at 12 bases. Germline V gene data show CDR1 as MGHRA and CDR2 as YSYEKL. CDR3 length equals 17 residues. V dropped 2 bases and J dropped 6; count of bases not matched to a gene: 9. Here the CDR3 reads CASSQSLAGGPGDTQYF. The CDR3, as DNA: TGCGCCAGCAGCCAAAGTCTAGCGGGGGGGCCAGGGGATACGCAGTATTTT.

This chain joins TRBV6-5 and TRBJ2-2; D is unresolved. In germline, CDR1 is MNHEY, CDR2 SVGAGI. V was pared by 4 bases and J by 1 base, with 7 bases between. The CDR3 loop spans 14 amino acids. The CDR3: CASSLSENTGELFF. The CDR3 DNA is TGTGCCAGCAGTTTGAGTGAGAACACCGGGGAGCTGTTTTTT.

The J gene is TRBJ2-2, the V gene TRBV6-5; maybe TRBD1 (5 bases). CDR1 and CDR2 (germline): MNHEY, SVGAGI. The CDR3 loop spans 14 amino acids. V lost 6 bases and J 0 bases, leaving 8 bases between the germline ends. The CDR3 loop is CASRRQSNTGELFF. The CDR3 nucleotides are TGTGCCAGCAGAAGACAGTCGAACACCGGGGAGCTGTTTTTT.

This clone was seen a few times. V usage is TRBV9 and J usage is TRBJ1-5; TRBD1 matches 8 bases. The germline V gene has CDR1 SGDLS and CDR2 YYNGEE. With V trimmed by 0 bases and J by 6 bases, 8 bases remained unmatched. The CDR3 totals 16 residues. This CDR3 reads CASSVDSGGLGQPQHF. The CDR3 DNA follows: TGTGCCAGCAGCGTAGATTCAGGGGGCTTAGGTCAGCCCCAGCATTTT.

This chain joins TRBV25-1 and TRBJ2-7; 7 bases align to TRBD1. The CDR3 is made up of 14 amino acids. With V trimmed by 4 bases and J by 5 bases, 8 bases remained unmatched. Germline V gene lookup returns CDR1 MGHDK and CDR2 SYGVNS. The CDR3 here is CASSVSTGLDEQYF. CDR3 nucleotide sequence: TGTGCCAGCAGTGTGTCGACAGGGCTCGACGAGCAGTACTTC.

This sequence joins TRBV6-2 or TRBV6-3 and TRBJ2-5; perhaps TRBD2 as D (7 bases). The CDR3 totals 15 residues. Trimming stripped 2 bases from V and 2 bases from J, with 12 bases between. CDR1 is MNHEY and CDR2 is SVGEGT in the germline V gene. The CDR3 sequence is CASSYAGADQETQYF. DNA for the CDR3: TGTGCCAGCAGTTACGCGGGGGCAGATCAAGAGACCCAGTACTTC.

This chain joins TRBV7-9 and TRBJ2-5; D ambiguous. The CDR3 has 13 amino acids. Germline CDR1 is SEHNR and CDR2 is FQNEAQ (reference sequence). V lost 5 bases and J lost 0, with 7 bases in between. CDR3 coding DNA: TGTGCCAGCAGCCTTCCGGACCAAGAGACCCAGTACTTC. Amino acid sequence: CASSLPDQETQYF.

This sequence joins TRBV7-8 and TRBJ2-1, with 7 bases that match TRBD1. Per germline, CDR1 SGHVS and CDR2 FQNEAQ. V was clipped by 8 bases and J by 4 bases; unmatched bases: 8. CDR3 length: 14 residues. The CDR3 sequence: CASSPGQIYNEQFF. Here the CDR3 DNA reads TGTGCCAGCTCCCCGGGACAGATTTACAATGAGCAGTTCTTC. Variable domain in full (rest from reference TRBV7-8 and TRBJ2-1): GAGVSQSPRYKVAKRGQDVALRCDPISGHVSLFWYQQALGQGPEFLTYFQNEAQLDKSGLPSDRFFAERPEGSVSTLKIQRTQQEDSAVYLCASSPGQIYNEQFFGPGTRLTVL.

V and J are TRBV19 and TRBJ2-1, with D maybe TRBD2 (7 bases). V lost 5 bases to trimming and J lost 6 bases, with 17 bases between them. The CDR3 has 15 amino acids. In germline, CDR1 is LNHDA, CDR2 SQIVND (reference sequence). The CDR3 spells CASSPAGAPLNEQFF. The CDR3 DNA is TGTGCCAGTAGTCCGGCGGGGGCCCCCCTCAATGAGCAGTTCTTC.

This chain links TRBV9 with TRBJ1-2; 8 positions agree with TRBD1. The CDR3 is made up of 14 amino acids. Looked up from germline, CDR1 is SGDLS and CDR2 is YYNGEE. V was clipped by 6 bases and J by 3 bases; unmatched bases: 7. CDR3 protein: CASTRDRSYYGYTF. The CDR3 region has the DNA TGTGCCAGCACCAGGGACAGGTCGTACTATGGCTACACCTTC.

In its sample, this clone was seen once. The CDR3 nucleotides read TGTGCCAGTAGTAGGGAGGGAAACACCATATATTTT. Translating gives CASSREGNTIYF. The gene calls are TRBV19 and TRBJ1-3; D is ambiguous. V gave up 4 bases and J gave up 4 bases, with 5 bases separating them. Germline assignment: CDR1 LNHDA and CDR2 SQIVND (reference sequence). The CDR3 is 12 residues long.

This rearrangement joins TRBV5-4 to TRBJ1-2; D remains ambiguous. V was clipped by 0 bases and J by 3 bases, with 9 bases between them. This CDR3 spans 14 amino acids. Germline V lookup: CDR1 SGHNT, CDR2 YYREEE (reference sequence). CDR3 residues: CASSLAQADYGYTF. CDR3 DNA: TGTGCCAGCAGCTTGGCCCAGGCCGACTATGGCTACACCTTC.

Notes on this clone: A junction boundary mismatches the germline segment, possibly from a read error. This rearrangement joins TRBV27 to TRBJ2-1, with 11 positions matching TRBD2. CDR1 MNHEY and CDR2 SMNVEV come from the germline V gene (reference sequence). The CDR3 sequence is 15 residues long. The CDR3 sequence: CASNLAGGPPNEQFF. The DNA of the CDR3 is TGTGCCAGCAATTTAGCGGGGGGGCCTCCCAATGAGCAGTTCTTC.

The genes are TRBV14 and TRBJ1-1; possible D gene TRBD1, 5 bases. CDR3 length: 16 amino acids. CDR1 is SGHDN and CDR2 is FVKESK in the germline V gene. Trimming took off 0 bases at V and 4 bases at J, with 15 bases between the two ends. The CDR3 sequence is CASSQDWGGIRTEAFF. The CDR3, as DNA: TGTGCCAGCAGCCAAGATTGGGGGGGGATCCGCACTGAAGCTTTCTTT.

The rearrangement joins TRBV2 to TRBJ2-7, with D possibly being TRBD2 (7 bases). CDR1 and CDR2 (germline): SNHLY, FYNNEI. CDR3 length: 14 residues. The ends were cut back, 7 bases at V and 5 bases at J, with 18 bases in the middle. The CDR3: CASTPWGGRDEQYF. CDR3 DNA: TGTGCCAGCACCCCCTGGGGGGGCCGGGACGAGCAGTACTTC.

The chain employs TRBV6-5 and TRBJ2-5; TRBD1 aligns across 7 bases. The CDR3 has 14 amino acids. CDR1 and CDR2 from the germline V gene are MNHEY and SVGAGI. The junction had 2 bases not matched to a gene; V was cut back by 0 bases and J by 4 bases. For the CDR3, the DNA is TGTGCCAGCAGTTACTCGGGACAGAGAGAGACCCAGTACTTC. Its translation: CASSYSGQRETQYF.

The chain couples TRBV6-5 to TRBJ2-3; a weak D match, TRBD2 (6 bases). V lost 6 bases, J lost 5 bases, and 15 bases lay in between. The V gene's germline CDR1 is MNHEY and CDR2 SVGAGI. The CDR3 is made up of 14 amino acids. The CDR3 is CASSLRLGQDTQYF. CDR3 DNA sequence: TGTGCCAGCAGCCTTAGACTAGGACAAGATACGCAGTATTTT.

The chain has TRBV7-3 and TRBJ2-1; 8 nucleotides agree with TRBD2. Per germline, CDR1 SGHTA and CDR2 FQGTGA. The CDR3 is 13 residues long. V shed 5 bases and J 7 bases; nucleotides not matched to a gene: 4. In DNA form, the CDR3 reads TGTGCCAGCAGCCGAAGCGGGAGTAATGAGCAGTTCTTC. Protein product: CASSRSGSNEQFF. Drawing the rest from reference TRBV7-3 and TRBJ2-1, the complete variable domain is GAGVSQTPSNKVTEKGKYVELRCDPISGHTALYWYRQSLGQGPEFLIYFQGTGAADDSGLPNDRFFAVRPEGSVSTLKIQRTERGDSAVYLCASSRSGSNEQFFGPGTRLTVL.

The rearrangement links TRBV18 to TRBJ2-2; 9 positions agree with TRBD1. The J segment lost 5 bases and the V segment lost 4 bases, leaving 11 bases of the junction unmatched. From germline, CDR1 is KGHSH and CDR2 LQKENI. The CDR3 is 17 amino acids. CDR3 sequence reads: CASSLQGQGISTGELFF. The CDR3 DNA sequence: TGTGCCAGCTCACTGCAGGGACAGGGAATTTCTACCGGGGAGCTGTTTTTT.

This sequence joins TRBV2 and TRBJ2-5, with TRBD1 as a possible D gene (5 bases). CDR3 length: 15 amino acids. V lost 8 bases and J 1 base, leaving 17 bases between the germline ends. Germline CDR1 reads SNHLY; CDR2 reads FYNNEI. CDR3 nucleotide sequence: TGTGCCAGCCGGGCGGAACAGGCCCGCCAAGAGACCCAGTACTTC. Translating it yields CASRAEQARQETQYF.

This sequence joins TRBV4-1 and TRBJ2-7, with D maybe TRBD1 (5 bases). This CDR3 spans 12 amino acids. CDR1 is MGHRA, CDR2 YSYEKL, per germline. Trimming took off 1 base at V and 7 bases at J, with 8 bases between the two ends. Here the CDR3 DNA reads TGCGCCAGCAGCCAAGTGGGGCGTGAGCAGTACTTC. Translated, it gives CASSQVGREQYF.

This sequence joins TRBV2 and TRBJ2-2; the D is unclear. Germline V gene data show CDR1 as SNHLY and CDR2 as FYNNEI. CDR3 length: 12 amino acids. Trimming took 6 bases from V and 8 from J, leaving 10 bases between them. CDR3 region: CASRLDRGELFF. CDR3 DNA sequence: TGTGCCAGCAGGTTAGATCGAGGGGAGCTGTTTTTT.